The T cell receptor beta chain under discussion was sequenced for a study of radiation and T cells in renal cell carcinoma. V lost 4 bases, J lost 3 bases, and 3 bases stayed unmatched. The CDR3 contains 14 residues. Germline V gives CDR1 SGHRS, CDR2 YFSETQ. Regarding time point: blood 2 weeks post-SBRT. This sample's treatment: 15 Gy SBRT to primary tumor, nephrectomy 4 weeks later. Only in-frame clones appear in the TCRdb table, and some are missing; sequencing was by immunoSEQ multiplex PCR. The table has approximately 75,000 clones, around 76% seen once; the top ten hold 5.8%. A word on this clone: Its antigen is currently unknown.

Points from the study as a whole: In blood, top tumor clones expanded by 2 weeks, shrinking by 4.

The rearrangement links TRBV5-1 to TRBJ2-2; 7 nucleotides line up with TRBD2. Sequencing was performed on blood, taken from a patient whose treatment included radiotherapy and nephrectomy. The TCR originated in a man aged 60-69 years with renal cell carcinoma. CDR3 amino acids: CASSGLADTGELFF. CDR3 in DNA: TGCGCCAGCAGCGGTCTAGCGGACACCGGGGAGCTGTTTTTT.